This T cell receptor beta chain was sequenced during a study of cytomegalovirus exposure and HLA in healthy donors. Concerning this clone itself: The target antigen is unknown.

Sequencing was performed with immunoSEQ multiplex PCR; in TCRdb, only in-frame clones are kept and a portion is missing. The repertoire holds about 130,000 clones, with 94% as singletons. Trimming removed 10 bases from V and 4 bases from J, with 16 bases in between. CDR1 is PRHDT, CDR2 FYEKMQ, per germline (reference sequence). The CDR3 extends over 13 amino acids. Study-wide findings and caveats: Whilst most TCR sequences proved rare, a subset of public TCRs occurred across many donors.

The TCR sequence derives from a woman younger than 30 in good health and CMV-seronegative. V gene TRBV13 combines with J gene TRBJ2-5, with TRBD2 as a possible D gene (5 bases). Source material: PBMCs. The CDR3 here is CATGVKGVETQYF. CDR3 sequence (DNA): TGTGCCACCGGGGTCAAGGGAGTAGAGACCCAGTACTTC.